This T cell receptor beta chain comes out of a study of T cells in Graves' hyperthyroidism and ophthalmopathy (dated by TCRdb to the late 2010s). With regard to the full study: A discovery cohort of approximately 97 patients, about 43 with Graves' ophthalmopathy and more than 55 with stable Graves' hyperthyroidism, was used to find distinguishing TCR V-J signatures. An independent validation cohort of around 19 hyperthyroidism patients and 15 or so patients who later progressed to ophthalmopathy tested prospective prediction of ophthalmopathy. The paper reports TCR Vbeta CDR3 sequencing of over 120 peripheral blood samples: around 41 ophthalmopathy, about 75 hyperthyroidism and some 17 progressor patients. The 100 discovery patients were randomly split 7:3 into training and test sets. Thyroid tissue and blood T-cell repertoires from six Graves' hyperthyroidism patients were also compared in the study. Once sampling was done, hyperthyroidism patients were given methimazole at a starting dose of 30 mg daily, whereas ophthalmopathy patients were given high-dose intravenous methylprednisolone.

Stable Graves' hyperthyroidism was defined as the absence of progression to ophthalmopathy over 18 months of follow-up. Hyperthyroidism patients were newly diagnosed, had a disease duration of under 2 months, and were aged 18 to 65 years. Patients with uncontrolled infections, other autoimmune diseases, pregnancy or lactation were excluded. Diagnoses were based on clinical symptoms, serum thyroxine and TRAb, thyroid ultrasound and orbital computed tomography. Total RNA was extracted using Trizol reagent, and RNA quality was assessed on an Agilent 2100 Bioanalyzer. V was cut back by 5 bases and J by 6 bases, leaving a gap of 10 bases between them. CDR1 and CDR2 were assigned from the germline V gene as SQVTM and ANQGSEA. The CDR3 numbers 12 residues from cysteine through phenylalanine. The entry retains the CDR3 DNA only, 36 bases that are in frame from base 1. Amplification of TCR beta CDR3 regions was carried out from RNA transcripts. A first-round RT-PCR of the TCR CDR3 used the HTBI primer set with the Qiagen OneStep RT-PCR kit. The libraries were constructed in a second round of multiplex PCR and then size-selected and purified. Libraries were sequenced paired-end with 100 bp reads on an Illumina HiSeq2000. In the original analysis: SOAPnuke was used to process the raw data, with reads discarded if the reads contained adapters or uncalled bases, had a mean Phred below 15, or lacked an exact constant-primer or identifier match. COPE v1.2.5 was used to merge high-quality paired reads, and clonotypes were defined as unique nucleotide sequences. Clonotypes were aligned to IMGT TRBV, TRBD and TRBJ reference segments using MiTCR v1.1. Analysis was restricted to V-J combinations with a frequency above 0.0001, which covered about 99% of repertoires. The TCS score was defined as F50 (clonal expansion) divided by E x V (chaos), with BLOSUM62-based TCRdist calculated between CDR3 peptides within each V-J. Welch's t-statistics and random forest reduced 450 to 600 V-J features to 13, which were used in a naive Bayes classifier (R e1071). TCRdb ran its own pipeline on the public reads, namely fastp trimming at Q25 and MiXCR clone calling, and kept in-frame beta chains. Merged by CDR3 protein, the rows form single entries marked with the most common genes and DNA. The V and J calls, along with clone size, are taken from TCRdb and not from the paper's own processing. This sample holds hundreds of thousands of distinct CDR3 sequences; around 46% were observed only once. Nearly 8.5% of the sample is held by the ten biggest clonotypes.

The paper's findings and limits, for the study overall: Sample size was not statistically predetermined, and investigators were not blinded to group allocation. In validation, the model predicted progression to ophthalmopathy a median of roughly 6.5 months before onset, with approximately 70% sensitivity and around 76% specificity. Ophthalmopathy was separated from stable hyperthyroidism by a 13 V-J signature model, with about 86% sensitivity and 81% to 83% specificity obtained in cross-validation and 80%/75% obtained in testing. Most expanded thyroid clonotypes (frequency above 0.001) were also detected in blood, a finding suggesting that blood repertoires may reflect thyroid immune responses.

About this clonotype: Its cognate antigen has yet to be identified. No much larger clone exists at a distance of one base, and base qualities are not known.

Recombination connected TRBV29-1 to TRBJ2-2; a tentative D match to TRBD2 spans 5 bases. This TCR was sampled from a woman aged 18-30 years with Graves' hyperthyroidism. Donor details come from another sample of the same person, matched by shared clones. Sequenced: peripheral blood or thyroid tissue (not recorded which). The CDR3 reads CSVRDLAGELFF. The sequenced DNA is TGCAGCGTTCGGGATTTAGCCGGGGAGCTGTTTTTT.